Many counts were recorded for the clone carrying this T cell receptor beta chain. Its antigen is undetermined. Unmatched junction bases numbered 14, after V lost 5 bases and J lost 5 bases. The V gene's germline CDR1 is MDHEN and CDR2 SYDVKM. This CDR3 region has 17 residues. With iRepertoire HTBI primers and Arm-PCR of CDR3 regions, TCR beta libraries were built. MiXCR was run by TCRdb on the multiplex PCR reads, yielding one entry per CDR3 protein. The table shows 350,000 to 500,000 distinct CDR3 sequences, with around 17% occurring only once. These data come from a study of regulatory T cells in long-lasting Graves disease. Study conclusions and caveats: Public clonotype sharing was higher in persistent than newly diagnosed patients.

Described time point: newly diagnosed GD, antithyroid drugs for less than 3 months. Extracted PBMC RNA gave rise to the TCR library. The same sample was also used in a study of T cells in Graves' hyperthyroidism and ophthalmopathy. This second report adds: When the TCR CDR3 underwent first-round RT-PCR, the HTBI primer set was used. Within blood appeared most thyroid clonotypes that had expanded above 0.001.

This sample comprised peripheral blood mononuclear cells (PBMCs), obtained at new diagnosis, from a patient treated with antithyroid drugs. This chain joins TRBV28 and TRBJ2-1, with 8 nucleotides matching TRBD2. The sequence was collected from a woman in her thirties with Graves disease. The CDR3 reads CASSLSFSGKVDNEQFF. The CDR3 DNA follows: TGTGCCAGCAGTCTTTCCTTTAGCGGGAAGGTCGACAATGAGCAGTTCTTC.